This T cell receptor beta chain was captured by sequencing in a study of post-analysis software for immune sequencing data (dated by TCRdb to about 2015). About the study as a whole: The recorded disease courses included relapsing-remitting, secondary progressive and progressive-relapsing multiple sclerosis, and some patients had no subtype annotation. Patient repertoires were compared against roughly 11 previously published healthy control repertoires from donors aged about 6 to 27 years. A subset of samples was prepared in parallel using single-end sample barcoding, then pooled and co-amplified after Illumina adapter ligation.

To demonstrate the VDJtools post-analysis software, the study profiled TCR beta repertoires from the peripheral blood of 10 to 15 young patients with multiple sclerosis. The multiple sclerosis patients were children and adolescents ranging in age from about 6 to 17 years. The method was PCR. TCRdb names Illumina HiSeq 2500 as the instrument used. Unique molecular identifiers were incorporated into TCR beta cDNA libraries to reduce PCR and sequencing biases. Per 1 to 10 million input T cells, some 500,000 cDNA molecules were obtained, such that each molecule approximated one T cell. The patient libraries were prepared and sequenced with the same protocol used for the earlier healthy control dataset. Samples belonging to the same batch were prepared together, multiplexed and sequenced on a shared HiSeq lane. Per the authors' processing: MIGEC was used to process the raw barcoded reads, and molecular identifier groups with only a single read were discarded before consensus assembly and CDR3 extraction. Clonotype tables were post-analysed with VDJtools, and diversity was normalized by down-sampling all datasets to the smallest sample size. To correct batch-related cross-sample contamination, repertoire overlap clustering matched CDR3 amino acid sequences but not nucleotide sequences. The public reads were reanalyzed by TCRdb: fastp trimming at Q25, MiXCR alignment, in-frame beta chains only. Under each unique CDR3 protein, matching rows form one entry showing the most common genes and DNA. The V and J calls follow TCRdb's processing rather than the paper's. This sample is represented by approximately 770,000 distinct CDR3 sequences; 35% to 55% of them were singletons. The ten largest make up roughly 4.9% of the sample.

Beyond this particular receptor, the publication reports: Compared with controls, multiple sclerosis patients had significantly lower normalized Chao1 diversity, a finding suggesting substantial peripheral T-cell clonal expansion. Direct clustering with F measure revealed strong co-clustering of samples prepared in the same batch, which led to a batch-effect correction. Patients showed significantly higher frequencies than controls for about 5 TRBV segments, among them TRBV5-6, TRBV5-1 and TRBV20-1. The multiple sclerosis patient group was slightly younger than the control group.

For this clonotype: Its antigen is unknown. It has no much larger one-base neighbor in the sample; base qualities were not kept.

Its CDR3 holds 13 amino acids, cysteine through phenylalanine. The sequence is cut down to CDR3 DNA, 39 bases in frame from base 1. In the germline V gene (reference sequence), CDR1 corresponds to MNHNY and CDR2 to SVGAGI. V and J lose 3 bases and 6 bases, and a span of 12 bases separates them. This TCR came from a girl aged 5 to 17 with multiple sclerosis. The V and J segments used are TRBV6-6 and TRBJ2-7, and possibly TRBD1, on 7 matching bases. The sequencing input was blood. The CDR3 region has the sequence CASSYRQGGEQYF. At the DNA level, the sequence is TGTGCCAGCAGTTATCGACAGGGAGGCGAGCAGTACTTC.